This entry concerns a single TCR beta chain. V shed 7 bases, J shed 1 base, and the junction held 5 bases outside the gene matches. The CDR3 runs 15 residues. Germline-derived CDR1 and CDR2 are SNHLY and FYNNEI. These data are taken from a study of blood T cell repertoires in COVID-19. Study-wide background: COVID-19 samples, acute and convalescent, were from the United States, Italy and Spain. PBMCs, B-cell-depleted T cells, or T cells were the source of the cDNA or gDNA that made up the material.

How the authors handled the data: Amplification of reference gene primers was used by the study to estimate nucleated cell counts. The protocol was immunoSEQ multiplex PCR, while the TCRdb copy is restricted to in-frame clones and leaves out a portion. V, J and clone size are those of that table, while D and trimming were read from the DNA. The sample shows around 70,000 clones, more than 75% of them seen only once. The chain joins TRBV2 to TRBJ2-3; 10 bases map to TRBD2. Sequences were obtained from peripheral blood. The origin of this receptor is an elderly woman with active or convalescent COVID-19. CDR3 region: CASKVLAGGTDTQYF. The CDR3 DNA reads TGTGCCAGCAAGGTCCTAGCGGGGGGCACAGATACGCAGTATTTT.